One and the same sample provided the 20 T cell receptor beta chains below, sequenced in a study of T cell responses to AZD1222 COVID-19 vaccine. Data came from immunoSEQ multiplex PCR; TCRdb stores just in-frame clones and leaves some out. This sample carries tens of thousands of clones, about 83% of them seen once, and the ten largest clones take roughly half. The sequencing here drew on peripheral blood, taken on day 0 of AZD1222 vaccination. The receptors here all came from an adult in good health.

The chain carries TRBV30 and TRBJ2-1, with a tentative D call TRBD1 (6 bases). Trimming removed 0 bases at V and 2 bases at J, with 14 bases between. CDR3 size: 16 residues. Germline CDR1 GTSNPN, CDR2 SVGIG (reference sequence). This CDR3 is CAWSVRGAGAYNEQFF. DNA of the CDR3: TGTGCCTGGAGTGTAAGAGGGGCAGGGGCCTACAATGAGCAGTTCTTC.

The chain is built from TRBV2 and TRBJ1-2; 7 positions match TRBD1. CDR3 size: 14 residues. In germline, CDR1 is SNHLY, CDR2 FYNNEI. J lost 8 bases, V lost 1 base, and 7 bases had no gene match. CDR3 in amino acids: CASSEGQGKGGYTF. The CDR3 DNA reads TGTGCCAGCAGTGAAGGACAGGGAAAAGGAGGCTACACCTTC.

The chain couples TRBV28 to TRBJ1-6; 8 bases match TRBD1. Germline V gene lookup returns CDR1 MDHEN and CDR2 SYDVKM. Unmatched junction bases numbered 7, after V lost 3 bases and J lost 9 bases. The CDR3 loop spans 15 amino acids. The CDR3 bases are TGTGCCAGCAGTTTCCTGAGGACAGGGAGTTCACCCCTCCACTTT. Translation: CASSFLRTGSSPLHF.

The chain links TRBV6-5 to TRBJ2-1; perhaps TRBD1 as D (6 bases). The CDR3 sequence is 13 residues long. Between the trimmed V and J ends, which lost 6 bases and 9 bases, there was a span of 15 bases. Germline CDR1 reads MNHEY; CDR2 reads SVGAGI. The CDR3 loop is CASRATGKGEQFF. The CDR3 bases are TGTGCCAGCAGAGCTACAGGGAAGGGTGAGCAGTTCTTC.

In this sample, this clone turned up once. V usage is TRBV12-3 or TRBV12-4 and J usage is TRBJ2-1; D call uncertain. The V gene lost 1 base and the J gene lost 6 bases, with 4 bases spanning the gap. This CDR3 is 12 amino acids long. CDR3 sequence (DNA): TGTGCCAGCAGTTTAGAAGTCAATGAGCAGTTCTTC. Amino acids: CASSLEVNEQFF.

The V call is TRBV11-2, the J call TRBJ2-4, with D hard to call. The V gene's germline CDR1 is SGHAT and CDR2 FQNNGV. V was clipped by 6 bases and J by 0 bases, with 15 bases between them. The CDR3 runs 16 residues. CDR3 sequence reads: CASRGWSNLAKNIQYF. The CDR3 bases are TGTGCCAGCAGGGGGTGGTCTAATCTAGCCAAAAACATTCAGTACTTC.

The chain employs TRBV19 and TRBJ1-6, with a weak D call TRBD1 (5 bases). CDR1 and CDR2 (germline): LNHDA, SQIVND (reference sequence). CDR3 size: 14 residues. V lost 3 bases and J 8 bases, leaving 11 bases between the germline ends. The CDR3 bases are TGTGCCAGTAGTATCGGCAGGGTCGATTCACCCCTCCACTTT. Its protein product is CASSIGRVDSPLHF.

The V gene is TRBV7-9, the J gene TRBJ1-2; D is uncertain. This CDR3 has 15 amino acids. V gave up 5 bases and J gave up 4 bases, with 17 bases separating them. CDR1 is SEHNR, CDR2 FQNEAQ, per germline (reference sequence). CDR3 DNA sequence: TGTGCCAGCAGCCCGGGAGGAGGGAGAGGCTATGGCTACACCTTC. This sequence encodes CASSPGGGRGYGYTF.

The chain is built from TRBV28 and TRBJ2-7; no firm D call. The CDR3 is made up of 11 amino acids. Germline CDR1 reads MDHEN; CDR2 reads SYDVKM. V dropped 6 bases and J dropped 6 bases, with 9 bases sitting between them. The CDR3 DNA is TGTGCCAGCAGCCCTAGGGCCGAGCAGTACTTC. This codes for CASSPRAEQYF.

The gene calls are TRBV6-2 or TRBV6-3 and TRBJ2-2; D uncertain. Looked up from germline, CDR1 is MNHEY and CDR2 is SVGEGT. The CDR3 extends over 12 amino acids. V was shortened by 5 bases and J by 2 bases, with 3 bases between the two germline ends. CDR3 nucleotide sequence: TGTGCCAGCAGTGCCAACACCGGGGAGCTGTTTTTT. This encodes CASSANTGELFF.

The genes are TRBV19 and TRBJ2-2, with TRBD1 matching 8 bases. This CDR3 has 15 residues. The V gene end was trimmed by 6 bases and the J gene end by 1 base; junction bases not matched to a gene: 4. Germline CDR1 and CDR2: LNHDA and SQIVND (reference sequence). CDR3 sequence: CASRPGQENTGELFF. The CDR3 DNA reads TGTGCCAGTAGGCCGGGACAGGAGAACACCGGGGAGCTGTTTTTT. The full variable domain, rest sourced from reference TRBV19 and TRBJ2-2, is DGGITQSPKYLFRKEGQNVTLSCEQNLNHDAMYWYRQDPGQGLRLIYYSQIVNDFQKGDIAEGYSVSREKKESFPLTVTSAQKNPTAFYLCASRPGQENTGELFFGEGSRLTVL.

This clone was observed once. This chain links TRBV11-2 with TRBJ1-1; 7 nucleotides agree with TRBD1. The CDR3 has 17 amino acids. In germline, CDR1 is SGHAT, CDR2 FQNNGV. The J segment lost 3 bases and the V segment lost 5 bases, leaving 15 bases of the junction unmatched. The CDR3 nucleotides are TGTGCCAGCAGCCCTTGGGGAGAACAGGGGAGCGACACTGAAGCTTTCTTT. Amino acids: CASSPWGEQGSDTEAFF.

The CDR3 reads CASSRTEENIQYF. The CDR3 DNA is TGTGCCAGCAGCAGGACTGAAGAAAACATTCAGTACTTC. V is TRBV11-2 and J is TRBJ2-4, with a weak D call TRBD2 (5 bases). V gave up 5 bases and J gave up 5 bases, with 10 bases separating them. The CDR3 is 13 amino acids. Germline V gene lookup returns CDR1 SGHAT and CDR2 FQNNGV.

This chain joins TRBV4-1 and TRBJ1-1; 7 bases map to TRBD1. With 8 bases clipped from V and 6 bases from J, the junction kept 12 bases outside the gene matches. Per germline, CDR1 MGHRA and CDR2 YSYEKL. The CDR3 has 14 residues. CDR3 in amino acids: CASQSGTASAEAFF. The CDR3 DNA sequence: TGCGCCAGCCAATCTGGGACAGCCTCCGCTGAAGCTTTCTTT.

The chain employs TRBV5-6 and TRBJ2-7, with 9 bases aligning to TRBD1. CDR3 length: 15 residues. Germline trimming cut 0 bases from V and 4 bases from J; bases unmatched to any gene: 5. Germline assignment: CDR1 SGHDT and CDR2 YYEEEE. The DNA of the CDR3 is TGTGCCAGCAGCTTGGCCTTGACAGGGGGATACGAGCAGTACTTC. As protein: CASSLALTGGYEQYF.

The chain recombines TRBV19 with TRBJ2-1; D possibly matches TRBD1 or TRBD2 (5 bases each). The CDR3 is 14 residues long. The germline V gene encodes CDR1 LNHDA and CDR2 SQIVND (reference sequence). The germline V and J ends were trimmed by 1 base and 6 bases, with 10 bases remaining between them. CDR3 sequence reads: CASSIGDAANEQFF. In nucleotides, the CDR3 is TGTGCCAGTAGTATAGGGGACGCAGCCAATGAGCAGTTCTTC.

This clone appeared a single time. This chain joins TRBV18 and TRBJ1-5, with 7 bases lining up with TRBD1. Looked up from germline, CDR1 is KGHSH and CDR2 is LQKENI. V gave up 1 base and J gave up 6 bases; unmatched junction bases: 3. The CDR3 has 14 amino acids. CDR3 residues: CASSPQGAVQPQHF. The CDR3 DNA reads TGTGCCAGCTCACCACAGGGGGCCGTTCAGCCCCAGCATTTT.

The CDR3 is CAISEIGTSPTNYEQYF. The CDR3 DNA is TGTGCCATCAGTGAGATCGGGACTAGCCCGACCAACTACGAGCAGTACTTC. V usage is TRBV10-3 and J usage is TRBJ2-7, with 9 bases aligning to TRBD2. Germline V lookup: CDR1 ENHRY, CDR2 SYGVKD. The CDR3 is 17 residues long. J was trimmed by 3 bases and V by 2 bases; bases with no gene match: 11.

This clone has just a few counts. The chain carries TRBV19 and TRBJ1-5; maybe TRBD1 (6 bases). Germline V lookup: CDR1 LNHDA, CDR2 SQIVND (reference sequence). This CDR3 comprises 15 residues. With 2 bases removed from V and 6 bases from J, the gap between germline ends came to 14 bases. CDR3 sequence: CASSIFSGVGQPQHF. Here the CDR3 DNA reads TGTGCCAGTAGTATATTCTCAGGGGTCGGTCAGCCCCAGCATTTT.

The chain employs TRBV3-1 (or the pseudogene TRBV3-2) and TRBJ2-7; maybe TRBD2 (5 bases). V gave up 1 base and J gave up 6 bases, with 13 bases separating them. CDR3 size: 14 residues. Germline V gene data show CDR1 as LGHDT and CDR2 as YNNKEL (reference sequence). Here the CDR3 reads CASSQAQLVSEQYF. In nucleotides, the CDR3 is TGTGCCAGCAGCCAAGCGCAACTAGTAAGCGAGCAGTACTTC.